The rows below give T cell receptor beta chains drawn from one sample of a study of CD8+ T cells in alopecia areata. Sequenced by immunoSEQ multiplex PCR; TCRdb stores in-frame clones only, minus some. The data contain 200,000 to 250,000 clones, less than 65% of them singletons. The sample here was CD4+ T cells sorted from blood, taken at week 4, from a patient treated with tofacitinib. Receptor source: a human donor with alopecia areata. CDR3s include the opening cysteine and the closing phenylalanine or tryptophan. The order of the fields is V gene, D gene, J gene, clone size, CDR3 DNA, CDR3 protein. A D gene is named only where the DNA matches it firmly. Clone size is given for some rows only: seen once, a few or many times, or a class if the clone is expanded.

TRBV29-1	TRBD2	TRBJ2-7	-	TGCAGCGTCGATGGACTAGCGGGGGGCCGAACCTACGAGCAGTACTTC	CSVDGLAGGRTYEQYF
TRBV7-9	-	TRBJ2-2	-	TGTGCCAGCAGCTTAGCGCAGGGGCGTAACACCGGGGAGCTGTTTTTT	CASSLAQGRNTGELFF
TRBV30	-	TRBJ2-2	-	TGTGCCTGGACCCCCGTCACCGGGGAGCTGTTTTTT	CAWTPVTGELFF
TRBV2	-	TRBJ1-1	-	TGTGCCAGCAGTGACCTAAACACTGAAGCTTTCTTT	CASSDLNTEAFF
TRBV29-1	-	TRBJ2-5	-	TGCAGCGTTGATCGACAGAAAGAGACCCAGTACTTC	CSVDRQKETQYF
TRBV7-9	-	TRBJ1-2	many	TGTGCCAGCAGCTTAGAACCGGGGCGTAAAGATGGCTACACCTTC	CASSLEPGRKDGYTF
TRBV7-2	-	TRBJ2-5	few	TGTGCCAGCAGCTCTTCCCTTCTATCCTCTTGGGGGAAAGAGACCCAGTACTTC	CASSSSLLSSWGKETQYF
TRBV27	-	TRBJ2-3	few	TGTGCCAGCAGTTTAGCAGATACGCAGTATTTT	CASSLADTQYF
TRBV5-1	-	TRBJ2-5	few	TGCGCCAGCAGACCATCTCAGGATGAACAAGAGACCCAGTACTTC	CASRPSQDEQETQYF
TRBV27	-	TRBJ1-1	-	TGTGCCAGCAGTTTATGGGCAGGATTCACTGAAGCTTTCTTT	CASSLWAGFTEAFF
TRBV29-1	-	TRBJ2-1	-	TGCAGCGGATCCGTCACAATCCGCGATGAGCAGTTCTTC	CSGSVTIRDEQFF
TRBV20-1	-	TRBJ1-2	-	TGCAGTGCTAGAGAGGGAGCTGGCTACACCTTC	CSAREGAGYTF
TRBV5-1	-	TRBJ2-3	-	TGCGCCAGCGGGGCGGAGCGGGGCACAGATACGCAGTATTTT	CASGAERGTDTQYF
TRBV7-9	-	TRBJ2-3	-	TGTGCCAGCAGCTTGATAACAGATACGCAGTATTTT	CASSLITDTQYF
TRBV7-2	-	TRBJ2-7	-	TGTGCCAGCAGACAGACTAGTCCCGAGCAGTACTTC	CASRQTSPEQYF
TRBV30	-	TRBJ1-5	-	TGTGCCTGGAGCCGACTGGGCAATCAGCCCCAGCATTTT	CAWSRLGNQPQHF
TRBV30	-	TRBJ1-1	-	TGTGCCTGGGTGAGGGATTCGAACACTGAAGCTTTCTTT	CAWVRDSNTEAFF
TRBV21-1	-	TRBJ2-5	-	TGTGCCAGCAGCCAGATCTTGGACAGGGTCGGCCAAGAGACCCAGTACTTC	CASSQILDRVGQETQYF
TRBV25-1	-	TRBJ1-1	once	TGTGCCAGCAGTGAGACGGGACACAAGGCTTTCTTT	CASSETGHKAFF
TRBV2	-	TRBJ2-6	-	TGTGCCAGCAGTGGGACGGCCGGGGCCAACGTCCTGACTTTC	CASSGTAGANVLTF
TRBV4-3	-	TRBJ1-1	-	TGCGCCAGCAGCCCCCAGATGAACACTGAAGCTTTCTTT	CASSPQMNTEAFF
TRBV2	TRBD2	TRBJ2-1	few	TGTGCCAGCAGCGCGACTAGCGGGGGGGCTATCGATGAGCAGTTCTTC	CASSATSGGAIDEQFF
TRBV5-1	-	TRBJ1-1	-	TGCGCCAGCACCCAGGGGCAAACAAGCCCCCAGGAAGCTTTCTTT	CASTQGQTSPQEAFF
TRBV7-2	-	TRBJ2-7	-	TGTGCCAGCGGCCTGGGGGGACTGGCGTCCTACGAGCAGTACTTC	CASGLGGLASYEQYF
TRBV5-6	-	TRBJ1-2	-	TGTGCCAGCAGCCCGGGGGGGCGTGGCTACACCTTC	CASSPGGRGYTF
TRBV11-1	-	TRBJ2-1	few	TGTGCCAGCGGACGTCAGGGGTCTTTCTACAATGAGCAGTTCTTC	CASGRQGSFYNEQFF
TRBV14	-	TRBJ2-2	-	TGTGCCAGCAGCCAAGGCGGGTGGGGCAGGAGGAACACCGGGGAGCTGTTTTTT	CASSQGGWGRRNTGELFF
TRBV7-2	-	TRBJ2-1	-	TGTGCCAGCAGCTTCGCAGGGAAAAATGAGCAGTTCTTC	CASSFAGKNEQFF
TRBV11-2	-	TRBJ2-7	-	TGTGCCAGCAGGTACCGGGGGAACTCCTACGAGCAGTACTTC	CASRYRGNSYEQYF
TRBV2	-	TRBJ1-1	-	TGTGCCAGCAGTCCGCTGATAAACACTGAAGCTTTCTTT	CASSPLINTEAFF
TRBV27	-	TRBJ2-5	few	TGTGCCAGCAGTTCAAGGGTCAGGGAGACCCAGTACTTC	CASSSRVRETQYF
TRBV5-6	-	TRBJ2-5	-	TGTGCCAGCGGGGCACTGGGGGTGGAGACCCAGTACTTC	CASGALGVETQYF
TRBV25-1	TRBD1	TRBJ2-2	-	TGTGCCAGCAAAAAAAGGGACAGCCTCACCGGGGAGCTGTTTTTT	CASKKRDSLTGELFF
TRBV19	-	TRBJ1-2	-	TGTGCCAGTAGTCCCCGCGGACGCCCCGGGGATGGCTACACCTTC	CASSPRGRPGDGYTF
TRBV2	TRBD1	TRBJ1-6	-	TGTGCCAGCAGTGAAGAGGGGACAGGAAATTCACCCCTCCACTTT	CASSEEGTGNSPLHF
TRBV7-9	-	TRBJ1-1	-	TGTGCCATCCCAGGGAACACTGAAGCTTTCTTT	CAIPGNTEAFF
TRBV29-1	TRBD1	TRBJ1-1	-	TGCAGCGTTGGGACAGGGCTGAACACTGAAGCTTTCTTT	CSVGTGLNTEAFF
TRBV9	-	TRBJ2-5	-	TGTGCCAGCAGCGTAGAATTGGGGGAGACCCAGTACTTC	CASSVELGETQYF
TRBV18	-	TRBJ1-1	-	TGTGCCAGCTCACCCGACAGAGATGAAGCTTTCTTT	CASSPDRDEAFF
TRBV20-1	-	TRBJ1-2	once	TGCAGTGCCGGCCAGGCCGATGGCTACACCTTC	CSAGQADGYTF
TRBV6-5	TRBD1	TRBJ1-6	-	TGTGCCACCGCCGGGACAGGGAGAGGACCCCTCCACTTT	CATAGTGRGPLHF
TRBV30	-	TRBJ2-5	-	TGTGCCTGGAGTCCCTCAAATAGGGTGGGCTTTGGGGGGACCCAGTACTTC	CAWSPSNRVGFGGTQYF
TRBV25-1	-	TRBJ1-4	-	TGTGCCAGCAGTGAGGTCAAGGGGAAACTGTTTTTT	CASSEVKGKLFF
TRBV4-1	-	TRBJ2-5	once	TGCGCCAGCAGCCAAGATACTGGCAGGGGCCGGGGTCGGTACTTC	CASSQDTGRGRGRYF
TRBV2	-	TRBJ1-2	-	TGTGCCAGCGCAGGGCTCTATGGCTACACCTTC	CASAGLYGYTF
TRBV9	TRBD2	TRBJ2-4	-	TGTGCCAGCAGCGCCGGGACTAGCGGGGGGCCCTGCTACTTC	CASSAGTSGGPCYF
TRBV29-1	-	TRBJ1-2	-	TGCAGCGTTGAAGATCGAGAGGACTATGGCTACACCTTC	CSVEDREDYGYTF
TRBV29-1	-	TRBJ2-3	-	TGCAGCGTTGAAGCGGGCGGGGGCACAGATACGCAGTATTTT	CSVEAGGGTDTQYF
TRBV7-9	TRBD2	TRBJ2-3	-	TGTGCCAGCAGCACGTTAGCGGGGAACATGGATACGCAGTATTTT	CASSTLAGNMDTQYF
TRBV18	-	TRBJ2-3	-	TGTGCCAGCTCACCACCAAGCACAGATACGCAGTATTTT	CASSPPSTDTQYF
TRBV11-2	-	TRBJ1-2	-	TGTGCCAGCAGCCCCTCTGGGACGGCTAACTATGGCTACACCTTC	CASSPSGTANYGYTF
TRBV29-1	TRBD2	TRBJ2-5	-	TGCAGCGTAACTATAGCGGGGGGGACACAAGAGACCCAGTACTTC	CSVTIAGGTQETQYF
TRBV4-3	-	TRBJ1-5	-	TGCGCCAGCAGCCTAGCGGAAGGAGGCGGTCAGCCCCAGCATTTT	CASSLAEGGGQPQHF